This T cell receptor beta chain was recorded in a study of identical twins. The CDR3 is 15 residues long. V gave up 0 bases and J gave up 1 base, with 12 bases separating them. CDR1 is DFQATT, CDR2 SNEGSKA, per germline (reference sequence). Regarding the study as a whole: Sequences that were out-of-frame, alpha and twin-shared displayed an excess of low generation probability. Modelling underestimated the level of out-of-frame TCR alpha sharing observed in monozygotic twins.

TCRdb reprocessed the 5' RACE reads via MiXCR and lists one record per CDR3 protein. Here the sample spans hundreds of thousands of distinct CDR3 sequences, about 7.5% being singletons. This clonotype was seen more than once but under ten times. No antigen is known for it. The same sample was also used in a study of yellow fever vaccine responses in identical twins. This second report adds: Reportedly, twins' vaccine T cell responses looked partly convergent and partly personalized.

The rearrangement uses TRBV20-1 and TRBJ1-1; perhaps TRBD1 as D (6 bases). The source is a woman between 18 and 29 years old in good health. Sequenced sample: memory (CD45RO+) T cells sorted from blood. The CDR3 nucleotides read TGCAGTGCTAGAGATACGTGGGGGGCGAACACTGAAGCTTTCTTT. This encodes CSARDTWGANTEAFF.